This T cell receptor beta chain is from a study of shared clonotypes between healthy human individuals. Background on the study: Each donor contributed plates that comprised three CD4 naive, three CD4 memory, two CD8 naive and one CD8 memory.

Notes on the study in general: In general, naive subsets displayed greater estimated richness than memory subsets did. It was anticipated that sequencing depth would influence how many clonotypes donors shared.

Profiled with immunoSEQ multiplex PCR; TCRdb holds only in-frame clones, not every one. The sample yields 450,000 to 700,000 clones, 95% to 96% seen once. Germline CDR1 is WNHNN and CDR2 is SYGVQD (reference sequence). V was trimmed by 2 bases and J by 8 bases, leaving 10 bases between them. This CDR3 comprises 13 residues. CD45RO-negative, CCR7-selected cells formed the naive CD8 fraction, which excluded terminally differentiated effector memory CD45RA+ cells. Worth noting for this clone: The antigen remains unidentified.

The origin of this receptor is a woman aged 25 to 45 in good health. The sample comprised naive CD8+ T cells sorted from blood. The chain recombines TRBV10-1 with TRBJ2-1; D might be TRBD2 (6 bases). CDR3 nucleotides: TGCGCCAGCAGTGAGGCGGGGCCGGATGAGCAGTTCTTC. It encodes CASSEAGPDEQFF.